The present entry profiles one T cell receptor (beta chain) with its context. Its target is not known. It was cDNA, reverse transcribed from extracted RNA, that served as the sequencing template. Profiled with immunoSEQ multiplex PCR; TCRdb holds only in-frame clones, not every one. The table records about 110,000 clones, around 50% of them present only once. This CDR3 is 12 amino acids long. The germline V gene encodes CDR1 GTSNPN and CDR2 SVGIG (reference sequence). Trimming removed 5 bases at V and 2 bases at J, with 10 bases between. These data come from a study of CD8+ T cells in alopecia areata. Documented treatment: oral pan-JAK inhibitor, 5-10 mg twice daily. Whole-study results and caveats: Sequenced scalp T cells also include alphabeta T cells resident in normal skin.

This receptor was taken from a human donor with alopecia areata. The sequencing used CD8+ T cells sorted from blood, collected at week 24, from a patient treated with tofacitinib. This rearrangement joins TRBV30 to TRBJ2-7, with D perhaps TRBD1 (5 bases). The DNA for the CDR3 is TGTGCCTGGGATCAAGGGGCCTACGAGCAGTACTTC. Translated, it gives CAWDQGAYEQYF.